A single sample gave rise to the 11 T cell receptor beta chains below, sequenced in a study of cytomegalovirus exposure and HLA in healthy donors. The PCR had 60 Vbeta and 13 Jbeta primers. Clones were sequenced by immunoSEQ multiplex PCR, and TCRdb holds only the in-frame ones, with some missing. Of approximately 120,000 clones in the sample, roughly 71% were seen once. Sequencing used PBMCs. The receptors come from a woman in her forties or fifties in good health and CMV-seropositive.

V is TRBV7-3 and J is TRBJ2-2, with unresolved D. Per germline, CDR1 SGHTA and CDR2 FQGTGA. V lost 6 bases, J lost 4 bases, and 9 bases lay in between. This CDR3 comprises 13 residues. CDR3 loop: CASREMGTGELFF. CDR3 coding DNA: TGTGCCAGCAGGGAGATGGGCACCGGGGAGCTGTTTTTT. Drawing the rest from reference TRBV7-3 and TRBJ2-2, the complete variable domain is GAGVSQTPSNKVTEKGKYVELRCDPISGHTALYWYRQSLGQGPEFLIYFQGTGAADDSGLPNDRFFAVRPEGSVSTLKIQRTERGDSAVYLCASREMGTGELFFGEGSRLTVL.

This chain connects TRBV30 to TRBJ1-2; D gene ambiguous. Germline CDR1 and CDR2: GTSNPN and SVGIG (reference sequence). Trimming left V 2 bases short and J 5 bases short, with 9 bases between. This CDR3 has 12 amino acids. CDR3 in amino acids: CAWSPDSYGYTF. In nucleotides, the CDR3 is TGTGCCTGGAGTCCCGACTCATATGGCTACACCTTC.

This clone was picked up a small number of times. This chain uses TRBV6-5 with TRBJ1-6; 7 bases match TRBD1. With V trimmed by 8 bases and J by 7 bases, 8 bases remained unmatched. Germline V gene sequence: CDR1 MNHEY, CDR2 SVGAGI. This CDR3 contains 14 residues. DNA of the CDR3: TGTGCCAGCGGTGAGGGACAGAAAAATTCACCCCTCCACTTT. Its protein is CASGEGQKNSPLHF.

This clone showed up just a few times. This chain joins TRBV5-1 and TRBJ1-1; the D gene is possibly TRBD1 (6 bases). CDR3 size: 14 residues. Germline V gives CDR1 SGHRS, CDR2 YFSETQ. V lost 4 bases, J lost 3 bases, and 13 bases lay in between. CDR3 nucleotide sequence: TGCGCCAGCAGCCAGAACAGGGCATACACTGAAGCTTTCTTT. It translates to CASSQNRAYTEAFF.

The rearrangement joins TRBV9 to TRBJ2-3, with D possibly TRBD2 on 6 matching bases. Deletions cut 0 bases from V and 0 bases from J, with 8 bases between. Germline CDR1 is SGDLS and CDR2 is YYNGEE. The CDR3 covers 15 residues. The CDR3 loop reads CASSVAAGSTDTQYF. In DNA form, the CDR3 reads TGTGCCAGCAGCGTAGCCGCGGGGAGCACAGATACGCAGTATTTT. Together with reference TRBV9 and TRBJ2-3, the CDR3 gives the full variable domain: DSGVTQTPKHLITATGQRVTLRCSPRSGDLSVYWYQQSLDQGLQFLIQYYNGEERAKGNILERFSAQQFPDLHSELNLSSLELGDSALYFCASSVAAGSTDTQYFGPGTRLTVL.

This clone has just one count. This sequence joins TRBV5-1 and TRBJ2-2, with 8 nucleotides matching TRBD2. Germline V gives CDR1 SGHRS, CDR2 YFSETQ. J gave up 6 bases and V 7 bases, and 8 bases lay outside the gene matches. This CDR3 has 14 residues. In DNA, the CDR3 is TGCGCCAGCGACGACGGGGGGGCAGCCGGGGAGCTGTTTTTT. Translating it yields CASDDGGAAGELFF. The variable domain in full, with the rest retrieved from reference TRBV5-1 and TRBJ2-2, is KAGVTQTPRYLIKTRGQQVTLSCSPISGHRSVSWYQQTPGQGLQFLFEYFSETQRNKGNFPGRFSGRQFSNSRSEMNVSTLELGDSALYLCASDDGGAAGELFFGEGSRLTVL.

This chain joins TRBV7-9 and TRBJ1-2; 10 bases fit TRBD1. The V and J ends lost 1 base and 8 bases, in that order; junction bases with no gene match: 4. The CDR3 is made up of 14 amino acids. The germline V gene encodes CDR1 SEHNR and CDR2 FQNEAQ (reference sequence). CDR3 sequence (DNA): TGTGCCAGCAGCTTAGGACAGGGGGCTTACGGCTACACCTTC. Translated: CASSLGQGAYGYTF.

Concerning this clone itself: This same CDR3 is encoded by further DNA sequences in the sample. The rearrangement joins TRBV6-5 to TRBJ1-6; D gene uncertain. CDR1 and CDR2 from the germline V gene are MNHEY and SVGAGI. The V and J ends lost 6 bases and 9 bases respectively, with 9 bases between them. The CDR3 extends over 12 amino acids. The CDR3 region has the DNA TGTGCCAGCAGCACTGGAGGTTCACCCCTCCACTTT. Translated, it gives CASSTGGSPLHF.

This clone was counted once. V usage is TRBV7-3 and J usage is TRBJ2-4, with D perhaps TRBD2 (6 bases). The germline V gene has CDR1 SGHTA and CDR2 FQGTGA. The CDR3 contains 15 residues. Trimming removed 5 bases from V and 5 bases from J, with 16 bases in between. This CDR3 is CASSPEWTIQNIQYF. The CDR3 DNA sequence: TGTGCCAGCAGCCCGGAATGGACTATTCAAAACATTCAGTACTTC.

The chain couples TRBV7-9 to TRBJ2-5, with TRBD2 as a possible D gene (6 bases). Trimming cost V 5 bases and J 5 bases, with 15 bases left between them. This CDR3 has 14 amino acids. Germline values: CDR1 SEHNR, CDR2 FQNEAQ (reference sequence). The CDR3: CASSRTTSIETQYF. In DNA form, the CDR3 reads TGTGCCAGCAGCCGGACGACTAGTATTGAGACCCAGTACTTC.

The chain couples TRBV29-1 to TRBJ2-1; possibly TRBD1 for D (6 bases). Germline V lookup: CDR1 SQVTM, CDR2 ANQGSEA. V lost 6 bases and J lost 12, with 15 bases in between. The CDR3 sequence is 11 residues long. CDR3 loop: CSVSIQGVQFF. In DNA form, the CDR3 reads TGCAGCGTATCAATACAGGGAGTGCAGTTCTTC.